These 25 T cell receptor beta chains were all obtained from the same sample, sequenced in a study of blood T cell repertoires in COVID-19. The data were produced by immunoSEQ multiplex PCR, yet TCRdb's version contains in-frame clones alone and is incomplete. The repertoire consists of about 340,000 clones, with 87% occurring once and the leading ten covering about 6%. Sequenced material: peripheral blood. Every receptor here comes from a woman aged 45 to 65 with COVID-19, enrolled during active disease.

V is TRBV7-2 and J is TRBJ1-6, with 7 bases lining up with TRBD1. CDR3 length equals 16 residues. Germline V gene data show CDR1 as SGHTA and CDR2 as FQGNSA. Trimming cost V 5 bases and J 2 bases; bases outside gene matches: 6. CDR3 sequence: CASSPRTGPYNSPLHF. Here the CDR3 DNA reads TGTGCCAGCAGCCCGCGGACAGGACCCTATAATTCACCCCTCCACTTT.

This clone was found a few times. The CDR3 here is CASSGGYRQASYEQYF. The DNA of the CDR3 is TGTGCCAGCAGTGGCGGTTATAGACAGGCGAGCTACGAGCAGTACTTC. J is TRBJ2-7 and V is TRBV6-1; the D gene is possibly TRBD1 (6 bases). The CDR3 runs 16 residues. Germline loops: CDR1 MNHNS, CDR2 SASEGT. The V gene lost 4 bases and the J gene lost 3 bases, with 19 bases spanning the gap.

The chain joins TRBV15 to TRBJ1-1, with a weak D call TRBD1 (5 bases). The CDR3 has 15 residues. Germline CDR1 is LNHNV and CDR2 is YYDKDF (reference sequence). Trimming took 1 base from V and 1 from J, leaving 10 bases between them. This chain's CDR3 is CATSRVSTGNTEAFF. The CDR3 DNA sequence: TGTGCCACCAGCAGAGTATCCACAGGGAACACTGAAGCTTTCTTT. The variable domain in full, completed from reference TRBV15 and TRBJ1-1, reads DAMVIQNPRYQVTQFGKPVTLSCSQTLNHNVMYWYQQKSSQAPKLLFHYYDKDFNNEADTPDNFQSRRPNTSFCFLDIRSPGLGDTAMYLCATSRVSTGNTEAFFGQGTRLTVV.

This chain joins TRBV3-1 (or the pseudogene TRBV3-2) and TRBJ1-2; D gene unclear. The CDR3 loop spans 14 amino acids. Trimming stripped 1 base from V and 8 bases from J, with 14 bases between. Per the germline V gene, CDR1 is LGHDT and CDR2 is YNNKEL (reference sequence). The DNA of the CDR3 is TGTGCCAGCAGCCAAGTTGGGCCAGCGGTGGGCTACACCTTC. It translates to CASSQVGPAVGYTF.

The rearrangement joins TRBV5-4 to TRBJ1-3; D not resolved. Germline CDR1 is SGHNT and CDR2 is YYREEE (reference sequence). V was shortened by 0 bases and J by 2 bases, with 12 bases between the two germline ends. CDR3 length: 16 residues. The CDR3 sequence: CASSLGPRGAGNTIYF. The CDR3 nucleotides are TGTGCCAGCAGCTTGGGGCCCCGCGGGGCTGGAAACACCATATATTTT.

This clone was found once. The rearrangement uses TRBV19 and TRBJ2-1; a possible D gene is TRBD2 (7 bases). CDR1 and CDR2 (germline): LNHDA, SQIVND (reference sequence). The germline V and J ends were trimmed by 7 bases and 9 bases, with 16 bases remaining between them. The CDR3 has 13 amino acids. The DNA of the CDR3 is TGTGCCAGTACCCTTACGGGGGGCGGTGAGCAGTTCTTC. It translates to CASTLTGGGEQFF.

The J gene is TRBJ2-3, the V gene TRBV6-5; the D gene is possibly TRBD1 (5 bases). The CDR3 contains 15 residues. Germline CDR1 MNHEY, CDR2 SVGAGI. V was cut by 6 bases and J by 6 bases, with 19 bases left in between. The CDR3 nucleotides are TGTGCCAGCAGCATACAAGCCGTAGGGGCCGATACGCAGTATTTT. Translation: CASSIQAVGADTQYF.

This chain joins TRBV5-4 and TRBJ1-2, with D possibly TRBD1 on 6 matching bases. The CDR3 is 14 residues long. V lost 2 bases, J lost 4 bases, and 12 bases lay in between. Germline CDR1 and CDR2: SGHNT and YYREEE (reference sequence). The CDR3: CASSLQGARYGYTF. The DNA of the CDR3 is TGTGCCAGCAGCTTACAGGGTGCGCGCTATGGCTACACCTTC.

This clone was seen only a few times. The chain uses TRBV7-9 and TRBJ1-4, with 9 bases lining up with TRBD1. The CDR3 spans 14 residues. The V gene's germline CDR1 is SEHNR and CDR2 FQNEAQ (reference sequence). The V and J ends lost 5 bases and 5 bases, in that order; junction bases with no gene match: 3. The CDR3 region has the DNA TGTGCCAGCAGCGCCGGGACAGGGAATGAAAAACTGTTTTTT. The encoded protein is CASSAGTGNEKLFF.

As regards this clone: In the same sample, other DNA sequences code for this CDR3. The gene calls are TRBV6-5 and TRBJ1-3; TRBD1 is a possible D gene (6 bases). V lost 5 bases to trimming and J lost 0 bases, with 11 bases between them. Germline CDR1 MNHEY, CDR2 SVGAGI. The CDR3 is 15 amino acids. The CDR3 DNA is TGTGCCAGCAGTCCGGACAGATTCTCTGGAAACACCATATATTTT. Amino acid sequence: CASSPDRFSGNTIYF.

This chain links TRBV11-3 with TRBJ2-4; D might be TRBD1 (5 bases). The length of the CDR3 is 13 residues. V dropped 0 bases and J dropped 6 bases, with 6 bases sitting between them. CDR1 and CDR2 (germline): SGHNT, YENEEA. For the CDR3, the DNA is TGTGCCAGCAGCTTAGATAGGGGAAACATTCAGTACTTC. Its protein is CASSLDRGNIQYF.

The sample holds one count of this clone. The chain is built from TRBV19 and TRBJ2-1, with TRBD2 matching 8 bases. CDR1 is LNHDA, CDR2 SQIVND, per germline (reference sequence). V was clipped by 2 bases and J by 6 bases; unmatched bases: 6. CDR3 length: 15 residues. As DNA, the CDR3 is TGTGCCAGTAGTATACTAGCGGGTCAAGTCAATGAGCAGTTCTTC. It yields the protein CASSILAGQVNEQFF.

This sequence joins TRBV5-1 and TRBJ2-3; 9 bases are shared with TRBD2. CDR1 is SGHRS, CDR2 YFSETQ, per germline. The CDR3 sequence is 17 residues long. J was trimmed by 6 bases and V by 7 bases; bases with no gene match: 18. Here the CDR3 reads CASAWGGAGGFSDTQYF. The CDR3 DNA reads TGCGCCAGCGCATGGGGGGGAGCGGGAGGATTTTCCGATACGCAGTATTTT.

The chain combines TRBV9 with TRBJ2-7; D uncertain. Germline V CDR1 and CDR2: SGDLS, YYNGEE. Deletions cut 0 bases from V and 5 bases from J, with 12 bases between. The CDR3 contains 14 residues. CDR3 coding DNA: TGTGCCAGCAGCGTAGAGATCAGGTCCCACGAGCAGTACTTC. Translation: CASSVEIRSHEQYF.

This chain joins TRBV7-2 and TRBJ2-1; D is unresolved. Trimming removed 1 base from V and 12 bases from J, with 10 bases in between. The CDR3 totals 12 residues. Germline V gives CDR1 SGHTA, CDR2 FQGNSA. This chain's CDR3 is CASSLVRAVQFF. The CDR3 region has the DNA TGTGCCAGCAGCTTAGTGCGAGCCGTGCAGTTCTTC.

In this sample, this clone turned up once. J is TRBJ2-7 and V is TRBV7-8, with a weak D call TRBD1 (5 bases). The CDR3 has 14 residues. The germline gives CDR1 SGHVS, CDR2 FQNEAQ. The V end lost 2 bases, the J end lost 7 bases, and 15 bases lay between the germline ends. The CDR3 loop reads CASSLQGYYEEQYF. CDR3 in DNA: TGTGCCAGCAGCTTACAGGGATATTACGAGGAGCAGTACTTC.

The J gene is TRBJ1-3, the V gene TRBV7-9; D not resolved. The V and J ends lost 6 bases and 2 bases respectively, with 23 bases between them. The CDR3 is made up of 18 amino acids. Per the germline V gene, CDR1 is SEHNR and CDR2 is FQNEAQ (reference sequence). CDR3 coding DNA: TGTGCCAGCAGAGTACCCGGGCTAACCGAGGGAGCTGGAAACACCATATATTTT. Protein sequence: CASRVPGLTEGAGNTIYF.

J is TRBJ1-2 and V is TRBV7-6, with D tentatively TRBD1 (6 bases). Germline V gene sequence: CDR1 SGHVS, CDR2 FNYEAQ. The germline V and J ends were trimmed by 1 base and 3 bases, with 12 bases remaining between them. The CDR3 contains 15 residues. The CDR3: CASSLGSGQYYGYTF. The CDR3, as DNA: TGTGCCAGCAGCTTAGGCTCAGGACAGTACTATGGCTACACCTTC.

Comment on this clone: The same CDR3 can be traced to other DNA sequences in this sample. This chain uses TRBV5-1 with TRBJ1-4; no reliable D call. The V end was cut by 0 bases, the J end by 2 bases, with 5 bases between. The CDR3 runs to 14 residues. Per germline, CDR1 SGHRS and CDR2 YFSETQ. DNA of the CDR3: TGCGCCAGCAGCTTGGACAGTACTAATGAAAAACTGTTTTTT. Translating gives CASSLDSTNEKLFF.

This chain uses TRBV11-1 with TRBJ2-5, with D maybe TRBD2 (6 bases). Germline V gene data show CDR1 as SGHAT and CDR2 as FQDESV (reference sequence). V was clipped by 5 bases and J by 7 bases, with 17 bases between them. The CDR3 has 14 residues. The CDR3 DNA reads TGTGCCAGCAGCGCCAATCGCGGGGAGAGGACCCAGTACTTC. Translated, it gives CASSANRGERTQYF.

The chain has TRBV6-6 and TRBJ1-1; TRBD1 agrees at 11 bases. The CDR3 totals 14 residues. CDR1 is MNHNY and CDR2 is SVGAGI in the germline V gene (reference sequence). V shed 6 bases and J 5 bases; nucleotides not matched to a gene: 5. Written as DNA, the CDR3 is TGTGCCAGCAGCCGGGACAGGGGGTCAACTGAAGCTTTCTTT. The encoded protein is CASSRDRGSTEAFF.

The chain is built from TRBV5-8 and TRBJ2-7, with 8 positions matching TRBD1. Germline V lookup: CDR1 SGHTS, CDR2 YDEGEE. The J segment lost 6 bases and the V segment lost 4 bases, leaving 12 bases of the junction unmatched. The CDR3 has 15 residues. CDR3: CASSATGTGTPEQYF. The CDR3, as DNA: TGTGCCAGCAGCGCTACCGGGACAGGAACCCCCGAGCAGTACTTC. Variable domain in full (rest from reference TRBV5-8 and TRBJ2-7): EAGVTQSPTHLIKTRGQQATLRCSPISGHTSVYWYQQALGLGLQFLLWYDEGEERNRGNFPPRFSGRQFPNYSSELNVNALELEDSALYLCASSATGTGTPEQYFGPGTRLTVT.

The genes are TRBV6-5 and TRBJ2-7; 9 positions agree with TRBD2. Trimming took 6 bases from V and 4 from J; bases not matched to a gene: 4. Germline CDR1 reads MNHEY; CDR2 reads SVGAGI. CDR3 length: 13 residues. The DNA of the CDR3 is TGTGCCAGCAGCTTTAGCGGGAGTTACGAGCAGTACTTC. This codes for CASSFSGSYEQYF.

In regard to this clone: One end of the junction is discordant with germline, which a read error may explain. The chain combines TRBV7-7 with TRBJ2-5; a weak D match, TRBD2 (5 bases). This CDR3 has 16 amino acids. Per germline, CDR1 SSHAT and CDR2 FNYEAQ (reference sequence). The CDR3 reads CASSLTSGTQKETQYF. The DNA of the CDR3 is TGTGCTAGCAGCTTAACCAGCGGCACGCAGAAAGAGACCCAGTACTTC. The variable domain in full, completed from reference TRBV7-7 and TRBJ2-5, reads GAGVSQSPRYKVTKRGQDVTLRCDPISSHATLYWYQQALGQGPEFLTYFNYEAQPDKSGLPSDRFSAERPEGSISTLTIQRTEQRDSAMYRCASSLTSGTQKETQYFGPGTRLLVL.

The chain links TRBV6-2 or TRBV6-3 to TRBJ2-7, with D tentatively TRBD1 (6 bases). CDR3 length equals 14 residues. Germline values: CDR1 MNHEY, CDR2 SVGEGT. Trimming shortened V by 6 bases and J by 0 bases, and 12 bases separated the two germline ends. The CDR3 loop is CASSRRTDSYEQYF. For the CDR3, the DNA is TGTGCCAGCAGCCGCCGGACAGACTCCTACGAGCAGTACTTC.